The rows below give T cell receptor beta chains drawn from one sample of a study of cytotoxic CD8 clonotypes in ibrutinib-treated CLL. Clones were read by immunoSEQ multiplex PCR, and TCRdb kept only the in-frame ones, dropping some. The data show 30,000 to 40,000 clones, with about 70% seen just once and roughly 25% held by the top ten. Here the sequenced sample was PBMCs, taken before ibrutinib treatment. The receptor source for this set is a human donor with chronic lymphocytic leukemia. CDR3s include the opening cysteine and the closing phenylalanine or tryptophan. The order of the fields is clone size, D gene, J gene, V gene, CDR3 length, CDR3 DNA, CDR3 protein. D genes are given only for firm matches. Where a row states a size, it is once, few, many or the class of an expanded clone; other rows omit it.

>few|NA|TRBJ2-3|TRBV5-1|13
TGCGCCAGCACAAACTTAGACACAGATACGCAGTATTTT
CASTNLDTDTQYF
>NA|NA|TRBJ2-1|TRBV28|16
TGTGCCAGCAGTGACGGTCTTGGGCACGGGATCAATGAGCAGTTCTTC
CASSDGLGHGINEQFF
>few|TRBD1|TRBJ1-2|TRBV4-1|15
TGCGCCAGCAGTCTCCGAGGGGGCGCAGGATATGGCTACACCTTC
CASSLRGGAGYGYTF
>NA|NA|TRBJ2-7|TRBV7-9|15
TGTGCCAGCAGCCCCGACACAGTAAGCTCCTACGAGCAGTACTTC
CASSPDTVSSYEQYF
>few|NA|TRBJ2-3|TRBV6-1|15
TGTGCCAGCAGTGAAGCGCAGGGTTCGGCAGATACGCAGTATTTT
CASSEAQGSADTQYF
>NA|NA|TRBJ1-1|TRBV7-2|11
TGTGCCAGCAGCTCTTCCCTGGGGATGCTCTTT
CASSSSLGMLF
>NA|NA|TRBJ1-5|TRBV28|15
TGTGCCAGCAGTTCGGACTTTTATAGCAATCAGCCCCAGCATTTT
CASSSDFYSNQPQHF
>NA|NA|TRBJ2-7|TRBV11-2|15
TGTGCCAGCAGCTTAGATTTTGGCGGGTCCTACGAGCAGTACTTC
CASSLDFGGSYEQYF
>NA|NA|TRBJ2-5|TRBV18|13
TGTGCCAGCTCCTCTAGCGACCAAGAGACCCAGTACTTC
CASSSSDQETQYF
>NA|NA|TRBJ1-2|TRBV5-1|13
TGCGCCAGCAGCTTGGCGGCAGATGATGGCTACACCTTC
CASSLAADDGYTF
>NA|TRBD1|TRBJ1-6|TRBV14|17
TGTGCCAGCAGCCACGGTAGGGACAGCAACTATAATTCACCCCTCCACTTT
CASSHGRDSNYNSPLHF
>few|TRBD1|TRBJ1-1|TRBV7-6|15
TGTGCCAGCAGCCTAGGACAGGGGGTGAACACTGAAGCTTTCTTT
CASSLGQGVNTEAFF
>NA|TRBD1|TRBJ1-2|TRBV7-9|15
TGTGCCAGCAGCTTATGGGACAGGGGGAACTATGGCTACACCTTC
CASSLWDRGNYGYTF
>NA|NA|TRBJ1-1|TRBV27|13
TGTGCCAGCAGTTTATCGGGGGATCGCGTGACTTTCTTT
CASSLSGDRVTFF
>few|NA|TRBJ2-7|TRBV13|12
TGTGCCAGCAGCTTATCAGGGTACGAGCAGTACTTC
CASSLSGYEQYF
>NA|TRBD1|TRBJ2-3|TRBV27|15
TGTGCCAGCTGGGACAGGGGCGGGCCCACAGATACGCAGTATTTT
CASWDRGGPTDTQYF
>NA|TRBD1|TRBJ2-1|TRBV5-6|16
TGTGCCAGCACCTTTCGGGACAGGGTGGGTTTAGGTGAGCAGTTCTTC
CASTFRDRVGLGEQFF
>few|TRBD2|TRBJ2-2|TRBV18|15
TGTGCCAGCTCACCACTTCGCGGGAGGACCGGGGAGCTGTTTTTT
CASSPLRGRTGELFF
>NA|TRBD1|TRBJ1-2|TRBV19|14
TGTGCCAGTAGTACGGACAGGGGGAGACGAGGCTACACCTTC
CASSTDRGRRGYTF
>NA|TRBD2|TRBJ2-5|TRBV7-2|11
TGTGCCAGCAGCCCCGGGGGGGCCCAGTACTTC
CASSPGGAQYF
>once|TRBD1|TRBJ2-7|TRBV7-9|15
TGTGCCAGCAGCTTCGGGACAGGGGTTCCCTACGAGCAGTACTTC
CASSFGTGVPYEQYF
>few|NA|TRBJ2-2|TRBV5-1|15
TGCGCCAGCAGTCTGAAACAGGGGAACACCGGGGAGCTGTTTTTT
CASSLKQGNTGELFF
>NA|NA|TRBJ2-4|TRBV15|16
TGTGCCACCAGCAGAGGAGGGGACTTAGCCAAAAACATTCAGTACTTC
CATSRGGDLAKNIQYF
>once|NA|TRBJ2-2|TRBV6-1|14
TGTGCCAGCACAAAGCGGGTGAACACCGGGGAGCTGTTTTTT
CASTKRVNTGELFF
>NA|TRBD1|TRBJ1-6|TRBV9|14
TGTGCCAGCAGCGTCGGGACAGGGGGGTCACCCCTCCACTTT
CASSVGTGGSPLHF
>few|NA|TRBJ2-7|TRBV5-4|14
TGTGCCAGCAGCTTGTACCTAGACTCCTACGAGCAGTACTTC
CASSLYLDSYEQYF
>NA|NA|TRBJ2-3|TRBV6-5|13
TGTGCCAGCAGTCTCCGACCAACAGATACGCAGTATTTT
CASSLRPTDTQYF
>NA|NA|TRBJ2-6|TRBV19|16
TGTGCCAGTAGTATCCACGGCGACTCTGGGGCCAACGTCCTGACTTTC
CASSIHGDSGANVLTF
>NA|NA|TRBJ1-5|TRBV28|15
TGTGCCAGCAGTCGGACGGGCTATAGCAATCAGCCCCAGCATTTT
CASSRTGYSNQPQHF
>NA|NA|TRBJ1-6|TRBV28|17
TGTGCCAGCAGTTTAAGCCTTCACAGGTATTGGAATTCACCCCTCCACTTT
CASSLSLHRYWNSPLHF
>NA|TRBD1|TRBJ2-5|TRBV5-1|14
TGCGCCAGCAGCTTGGAACAGGGGCAAGAGACCCAGTACTTC
CASSLEQGQETQYF
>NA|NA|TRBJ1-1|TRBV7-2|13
TGTGCCAGCAGCCAGGTTGGGGGTACTGAAGCTTTCTTT
CASSQVGGTEAFF
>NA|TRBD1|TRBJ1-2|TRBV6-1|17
TGTGCCAGCAGTGATGAACGGAGTGGGCGGGACAGGGGTCGCTACACCTTC
CASSDERSGRDRGRYTF
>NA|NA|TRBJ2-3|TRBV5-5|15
TGTGCCAGCAGCCTGAGACAGAGTTCCACAGATACGCAGTATTTT
CASSLRQSSTDTQYF
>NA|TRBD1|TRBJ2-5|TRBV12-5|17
TGTGCTAGTGGTTTGGGGACAGGGGCTAACTACCAAGAGACCCAGTACTTC
CASGLGTGANYQETQYF
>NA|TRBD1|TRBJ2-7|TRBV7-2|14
TGTGCCAGCAGCGTCTACAGGGGGGCTTACGAGCAGTACTTC
CASSVYRGAYEQYF
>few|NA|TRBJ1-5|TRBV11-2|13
TGTGCCAGCAGCTTAGGGAGCAATCAGCCCCAGCATTTT
CASSLGSNQPQHF
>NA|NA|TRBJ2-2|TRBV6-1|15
TGTGCCAGCAGCCACAGGGAAGGGGACACCGGGGAGCTGTTTTTT
CASSHREGDTGELFF
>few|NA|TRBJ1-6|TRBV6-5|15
TGTGCCAGCAGTTACTCGCGGCAAGGATATTCACCCCTCCACTTT
CASSYSRQGYSPLHF
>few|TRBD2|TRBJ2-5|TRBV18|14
TGTGCCAGCTCACCTCCTAGCGGGCCAGAGACCCAGTACTTC
CASSPPSGPETQYF
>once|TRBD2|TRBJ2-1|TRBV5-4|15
TGTGCCAGCAGCATCGGGGGGAGCTCCTACAATGAGCAGTTCTTC
CASSIGGSSYNEQFF
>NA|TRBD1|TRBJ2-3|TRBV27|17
TGTGCCAGCAGTTTATCAACACCGGGACAGGGAACAGATACGCAGTATTTT
CASSLSTPGQGTDTQYF
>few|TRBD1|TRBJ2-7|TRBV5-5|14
TGTGCCAGCAGCTTTGACAGGGTGGCCTACGAGCAGTACTTC
CASSFDRVAYEQYF
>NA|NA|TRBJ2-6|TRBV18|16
TGTGCCAGCTCACCACCGAATCCCTCTGGGGCCAACGTCCTGACTTTC
CASSPPNPSGANVLTF
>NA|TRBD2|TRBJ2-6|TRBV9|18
TGTGCCAGCAGCCCACTTGGACTAGCGTCGTCCGGGGCCAACGTCCTGACTTTC
CASSPLGLASSGANVLTF
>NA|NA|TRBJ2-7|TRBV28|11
TGTGCCAGCAGCTCTATTTACGAGCAGTACTTC
CASSSIYEQYF
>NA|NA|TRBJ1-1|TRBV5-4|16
TGTGCCAGCAGCTTGGCCGCCGGCCTGATGAACACTGAAGCTTTCTTT
CASSLAAGLMNTEAFF
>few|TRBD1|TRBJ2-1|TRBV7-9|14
TGTGCCAGCAGCTTAGGGGACAGGTACAATGAGCAGTTCTTC
CASSLGDRYNEQFF
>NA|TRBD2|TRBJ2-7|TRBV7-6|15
TGTGCCAGCAGCCAAGGACTAGCGGGCAACGACGAGCAGTACTTC
CASSQGLAGNDEQYF